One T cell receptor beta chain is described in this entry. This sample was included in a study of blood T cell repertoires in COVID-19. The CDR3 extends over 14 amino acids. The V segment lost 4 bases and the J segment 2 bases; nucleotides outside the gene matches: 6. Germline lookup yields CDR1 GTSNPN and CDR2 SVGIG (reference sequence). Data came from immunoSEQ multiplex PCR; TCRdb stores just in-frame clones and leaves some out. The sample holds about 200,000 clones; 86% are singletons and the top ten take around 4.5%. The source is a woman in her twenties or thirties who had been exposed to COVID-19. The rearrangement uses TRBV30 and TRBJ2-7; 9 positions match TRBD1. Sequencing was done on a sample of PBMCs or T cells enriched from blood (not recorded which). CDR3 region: CAWTRRDRAYEQYF. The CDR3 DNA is TGTGCCTGGACCCGCCGGGACAGGGCCTACGAGCAGTACTTC.